This TCR beta chain appears in the sequencing data of a study of cytomegalovirus exposure and HLA in healthy donors. This CDR3 has 16 amino acids. PCR employed 60 Vbeta and 13 Jbeta primers. Sequenced by immunoSEQ multiplex PCR; TCRdb stores in-frame clones only, minus some. The sample comprises some 150,000 clones, roughly 76% of which are singletons, and around 14% rests with the top ten. The gene calls are TRBV21-1 and TRBJ2-7; the listed D gene, TRBD1, was not tested against the DNA. TRBV21-1 is classified as a pseudogene. Material: PBMCs. The receptor comes from a woman in her 50s in good health and CMV-seronegative. CDR3 coding DNA: TGTGCCAGCAGCAAAGGGAAGGGACACTTTTTTGGCGAGCAGTACTTC. It encodes CASSKGKGHFFGEQYF.